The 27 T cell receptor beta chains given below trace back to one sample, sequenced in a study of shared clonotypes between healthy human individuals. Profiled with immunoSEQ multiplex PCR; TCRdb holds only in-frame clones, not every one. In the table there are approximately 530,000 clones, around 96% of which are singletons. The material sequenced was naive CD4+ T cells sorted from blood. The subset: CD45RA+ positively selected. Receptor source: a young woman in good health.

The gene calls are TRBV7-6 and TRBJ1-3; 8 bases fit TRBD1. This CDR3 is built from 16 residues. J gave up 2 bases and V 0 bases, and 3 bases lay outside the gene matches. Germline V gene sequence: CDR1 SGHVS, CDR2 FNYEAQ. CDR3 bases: TGTGCCAGCAGCTTAGCTACCAGGGGGCCTGGAAACACCATATATTTT. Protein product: CASSLATRGPGNTIYF.

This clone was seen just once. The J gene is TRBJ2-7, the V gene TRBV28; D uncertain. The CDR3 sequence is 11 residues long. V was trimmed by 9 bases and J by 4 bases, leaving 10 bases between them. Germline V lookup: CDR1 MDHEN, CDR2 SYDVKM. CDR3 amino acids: CASLGLYEQYF. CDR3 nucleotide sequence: TGTGCCAGTCTTGGGCTTTACGAGCAGTACTTC.

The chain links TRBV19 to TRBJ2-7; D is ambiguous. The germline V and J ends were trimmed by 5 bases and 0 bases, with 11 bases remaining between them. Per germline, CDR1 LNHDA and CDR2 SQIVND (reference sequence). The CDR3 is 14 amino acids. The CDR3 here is CASSLTVDSYEQYF. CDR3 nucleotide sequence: TGTGCCAGTAGTCTAACCGTAGACTCCTACGAGCAGTACTTC.

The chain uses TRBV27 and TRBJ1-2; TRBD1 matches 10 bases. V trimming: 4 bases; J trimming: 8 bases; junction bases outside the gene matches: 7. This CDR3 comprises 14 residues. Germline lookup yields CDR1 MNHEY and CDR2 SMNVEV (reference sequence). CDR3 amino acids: CASSSTGGGRGYTF. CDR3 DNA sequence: TGTGCCAGCAGTTCGACAGGGGGCGGTCGGGGCTACACCTTC.

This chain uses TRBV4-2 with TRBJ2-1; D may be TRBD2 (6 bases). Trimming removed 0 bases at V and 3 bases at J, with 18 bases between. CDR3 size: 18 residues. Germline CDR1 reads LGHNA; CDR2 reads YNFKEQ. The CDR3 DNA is TGTGCCAGCAGCCAAGACACGTTAGCGGTCTGGGGCTACAATGAGCAGTTCTTC. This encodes CASSQDTLAVWGYNEQFF.

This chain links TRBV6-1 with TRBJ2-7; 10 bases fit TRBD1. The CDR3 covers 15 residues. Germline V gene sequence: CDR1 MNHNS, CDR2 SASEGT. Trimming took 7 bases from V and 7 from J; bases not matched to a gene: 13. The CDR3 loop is CASNRQGARSGEQYF. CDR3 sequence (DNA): TGTGCCAGCAACAGACAGGGGGCGCGATCGGGAGAGCAGTACTTC.

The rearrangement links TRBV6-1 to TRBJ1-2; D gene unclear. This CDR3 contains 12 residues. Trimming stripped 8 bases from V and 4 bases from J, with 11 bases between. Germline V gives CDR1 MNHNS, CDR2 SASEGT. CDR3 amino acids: CASAPVGYGYTF. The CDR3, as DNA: TGTGCCAGCGCTCCTGTGGGCTATGGCTACACCTTC.

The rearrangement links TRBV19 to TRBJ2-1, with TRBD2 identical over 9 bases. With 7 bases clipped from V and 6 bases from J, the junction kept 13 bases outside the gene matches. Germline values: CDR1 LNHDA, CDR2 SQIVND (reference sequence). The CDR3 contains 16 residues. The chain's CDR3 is CASTPLTSGSLNEQFF. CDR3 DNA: TGTGCCAGTACTCCGCTGACTAGCGGCTCCCTCAATGAGCAGTTCTTC.

CDR3 sequence (DNA): TGCGCCAGCAGCTCCGGGACATCTAATGAAAAACTGTTTTTT. It yields the protein CASSSGTSNEKLFF. The chain links TRBV5-1 to TRBJ1-4; D perhaps matches TRBD1 (6 bases). CDR1 and CDR2 from the germline V gene are SGHRS and YFSETQ. Trimming cost V 3 bases and J 3 bases, with 9 bases left between them. The CDR3 sequence is 14 residues long. Based on the CDR3 plus reference TRBV5-1 and TRBJ1-4, the full variable domain is KAGVTQTPRYLIKTRGQQVTLSCSPISGHRSVSWYQQTPGQGLQFLFEYFSETQRNKGNFPGRFSGRQFSNSRSEMNVSTLELGDSALYLCASSSGTSNEKLFFGSGTQLSVL.

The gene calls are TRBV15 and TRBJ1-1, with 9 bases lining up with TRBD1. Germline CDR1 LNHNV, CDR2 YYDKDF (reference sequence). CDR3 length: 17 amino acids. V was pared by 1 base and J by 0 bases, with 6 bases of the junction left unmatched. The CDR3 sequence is CATSRAGTGPLNTEAFF. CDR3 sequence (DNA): TGTGCCACCAGCAGAGCCGGGACAGGGCCTTTGAACACTGAAGCTTTCTTT.

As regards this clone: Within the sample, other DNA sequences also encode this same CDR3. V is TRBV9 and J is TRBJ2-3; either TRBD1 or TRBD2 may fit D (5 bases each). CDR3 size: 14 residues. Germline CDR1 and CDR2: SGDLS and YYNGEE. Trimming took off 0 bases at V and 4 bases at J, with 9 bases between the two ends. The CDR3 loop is CASSVGGSADTQYF. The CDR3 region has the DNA TGTGCCAGCAGCGTAGGGGGGAGCGCAGATACGCAGTATTTT.

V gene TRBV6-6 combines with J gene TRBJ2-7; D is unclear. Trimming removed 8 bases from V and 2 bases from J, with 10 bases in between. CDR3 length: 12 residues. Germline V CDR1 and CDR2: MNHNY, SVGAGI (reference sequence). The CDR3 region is CASGKRAYEQYF. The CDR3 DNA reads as TGTGCCAGCGGCAAGAGAGCCTACGAGCAGTACTTC.

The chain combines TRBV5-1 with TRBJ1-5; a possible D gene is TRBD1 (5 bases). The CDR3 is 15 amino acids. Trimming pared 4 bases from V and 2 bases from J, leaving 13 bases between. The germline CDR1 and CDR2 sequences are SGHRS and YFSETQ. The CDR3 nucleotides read TGCGCCAGCAGCAGGACACCGGGGGGCAATCAGCCCCAGCATTTT. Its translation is CASSRTPGGNQPQHF.

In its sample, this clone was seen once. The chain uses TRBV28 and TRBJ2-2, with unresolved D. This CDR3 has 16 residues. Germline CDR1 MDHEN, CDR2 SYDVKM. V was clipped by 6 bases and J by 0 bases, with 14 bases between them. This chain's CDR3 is CASSPAGEPNTGELFF. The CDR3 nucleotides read TGTGCCAGCAGCCCCGCCGGCGAACCGAACACCGGGGAGCTGTTTTTT.

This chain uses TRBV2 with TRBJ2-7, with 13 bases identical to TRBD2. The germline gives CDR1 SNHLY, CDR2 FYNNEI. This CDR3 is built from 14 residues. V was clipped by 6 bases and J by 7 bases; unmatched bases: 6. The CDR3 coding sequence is TGTGCCAGCAGCCAACTAGCGGGAGGGAGTGAGCAGTACTTC. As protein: CASSQLAGGSEQYF.

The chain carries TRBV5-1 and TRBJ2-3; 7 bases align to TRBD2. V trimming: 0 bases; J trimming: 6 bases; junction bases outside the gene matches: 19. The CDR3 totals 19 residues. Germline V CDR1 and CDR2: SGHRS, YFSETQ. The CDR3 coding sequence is TGCGCCAGCAGCTTGGGGGGCATTGGCGGGAGCACCTTCACCGATACGCAGTATTTT. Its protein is CASSLGGIGGSTFTDTQYF.

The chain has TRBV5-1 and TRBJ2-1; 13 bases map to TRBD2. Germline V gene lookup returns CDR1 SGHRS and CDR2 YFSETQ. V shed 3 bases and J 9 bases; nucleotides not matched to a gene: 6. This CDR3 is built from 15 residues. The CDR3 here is CASSSGLAGEGEQFF. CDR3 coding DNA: TGCGCCAGCAGCTCCGGACTAGCGGGAGAGGGTGAGCAGTTCTTC.

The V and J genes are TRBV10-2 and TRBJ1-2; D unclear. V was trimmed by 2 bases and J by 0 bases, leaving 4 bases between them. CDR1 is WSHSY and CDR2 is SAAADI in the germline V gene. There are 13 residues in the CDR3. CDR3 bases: TGCGCCAGCAGTGAGGGGGCTAACTATGGCTACACCTTC. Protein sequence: CASSEGANYGYTF.

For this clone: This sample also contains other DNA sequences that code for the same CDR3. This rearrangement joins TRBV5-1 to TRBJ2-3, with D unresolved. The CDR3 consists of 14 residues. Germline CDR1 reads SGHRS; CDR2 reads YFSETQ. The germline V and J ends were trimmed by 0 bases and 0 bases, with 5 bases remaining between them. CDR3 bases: TGCGCCAGCAGCTTGGGCAGTAGCACAGATACGCAGTATTTT. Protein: CASSLGSSTDTQYF.

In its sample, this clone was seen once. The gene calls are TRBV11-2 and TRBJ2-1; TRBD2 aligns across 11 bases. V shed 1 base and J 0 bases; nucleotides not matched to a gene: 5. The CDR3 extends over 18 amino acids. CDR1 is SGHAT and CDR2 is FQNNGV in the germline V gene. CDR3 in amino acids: CASSLGGLAGASYNEQFF. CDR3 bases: TGTGCCAGCAGCTTAGGAGGACTAGCGGGTGCCTCCTACAATGAGCAGTTCTTC.

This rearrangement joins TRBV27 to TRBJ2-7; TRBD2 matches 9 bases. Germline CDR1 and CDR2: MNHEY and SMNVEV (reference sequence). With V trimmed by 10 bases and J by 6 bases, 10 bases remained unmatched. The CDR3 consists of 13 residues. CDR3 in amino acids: CATLPLAGTEQYF. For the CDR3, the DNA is TGTGCCACGCTTCCCCTAGCGGGAACCGAGCAGTACTTC.

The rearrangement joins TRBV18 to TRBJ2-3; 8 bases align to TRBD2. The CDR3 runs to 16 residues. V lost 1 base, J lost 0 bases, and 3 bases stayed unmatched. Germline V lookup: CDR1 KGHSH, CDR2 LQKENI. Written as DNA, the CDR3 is TGTGCCAGCTCACCACAGAGCGGGGGTAGCACAGATACGCAGTATTTT. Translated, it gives CASSPQSGGSTDTQYF.

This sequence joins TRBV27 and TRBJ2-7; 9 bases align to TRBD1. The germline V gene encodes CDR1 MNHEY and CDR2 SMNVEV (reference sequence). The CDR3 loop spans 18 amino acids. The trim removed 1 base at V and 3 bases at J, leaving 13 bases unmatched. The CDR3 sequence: CASSLWGIKGTGSYEQYF. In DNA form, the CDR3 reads TGTGCCAGCAGTTTATGGGGGATTAAGGGGACAGGGAGCTACGAGCAGTACTTC.

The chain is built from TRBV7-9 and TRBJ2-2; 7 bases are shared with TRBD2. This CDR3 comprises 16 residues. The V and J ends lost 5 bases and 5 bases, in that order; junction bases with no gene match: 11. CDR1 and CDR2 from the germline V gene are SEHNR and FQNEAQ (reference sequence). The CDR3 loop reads CASSNTPGRNTGELFF. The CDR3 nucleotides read TGTGCCAGCAGCAACACCCCCGGGAGGAATACCGGGGAGCTGTTTTTT.

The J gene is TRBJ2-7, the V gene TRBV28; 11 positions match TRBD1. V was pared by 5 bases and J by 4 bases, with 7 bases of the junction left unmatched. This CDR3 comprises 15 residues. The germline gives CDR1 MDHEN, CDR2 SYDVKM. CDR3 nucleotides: TGTGCCAGCAGTCCCTGGGGGACAGGGGGATACGAGCAGTACTTC. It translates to CASSPWGTGGYEQYF.

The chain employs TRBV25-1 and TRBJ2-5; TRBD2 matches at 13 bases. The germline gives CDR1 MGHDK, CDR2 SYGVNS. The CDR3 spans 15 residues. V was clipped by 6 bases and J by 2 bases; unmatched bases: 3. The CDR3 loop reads CASRRTSGGQETQYF. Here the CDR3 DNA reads TGTGCCAGCAGGAGGACTAGCGGGGGACAAGAGACCCAGTACTTC.

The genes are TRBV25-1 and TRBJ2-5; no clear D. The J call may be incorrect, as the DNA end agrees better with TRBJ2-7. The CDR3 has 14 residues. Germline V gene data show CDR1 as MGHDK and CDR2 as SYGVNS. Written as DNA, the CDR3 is TGTGCCAGCATCAAAGACGCGTTGCACTACGAGCAGTACTTC. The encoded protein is CASIKDALHYEQYF.